These 27 T cell receptor beta chains share one sample of origin, sequenced in a study of monozygotic twins with cystic fibrosis. Clones were read by immunoSEQ multiplex PCR, and TCRdb kept only the in-frame ones, dropping some. The data contain approximately 32,000 clones, about 96% of them singletons. The source material was blood. The receptors derive from a girl aged 2 to 9 with cystic fibrosis.

This chain uses TRBV7-2 with TRBJ1-2, with 7 nucleotides matching TRBD1. The V gene's germline CDR1 is SGHTA and CDR2 FQGNSA. This CDR3 spans 14 amino acids. The ends lost 2 bases at V and 8 bases at J; junction bases unmatched: 8. CDR3 coding DNA: TGTGCCAGCAGCTTACGACAGGGCCTGCTCGGCTACACCTTC. The encoded protein is CASSLRQGLLGYTF. Complete variable domain (other parts from reference TRBV7-2 and TRBJ1-2): GAGVSQSPSNKVTEKGKDVELRCDPISGHTALYWYRQSLGQGLEFLIYFQGNSAPDKSGLPSDRFSAERTGGSVSTLTIQRTQQEDSAVYLCASSLRQGLLGYTFGSGTRLTVV.

The chain couples TRBV2 to TRBJ2-1, with 10 nucleotides matching TRBD2. V shed 4 bases and J 6 bases; nucleotides not matched to a gene: 9. CDR1 SNHLY and CDR2 FYNNEI come from the germline V gene. CDR3 size: 16 residues. CDR3 in amino acids: CASSVSPRLAGNEQFF. As DNA, the CDR3 is TGTGCCAGCAGTGTTTCCCCGCGACTAGCGGGCAATGAGCAGTTCTTC.

The CDR3 DNA is TGCGCCAGCAGCCCCCGCCAGGGGTGGGATAGCTACACCTTC. It specifies CASSPRQGWDSYTF. This sequence joins TRBV4-1 and TRBJ1-2, with a weak D call TRBD1 (6 bases). V gave up 4 bases and J gave up 9 bases, with 18 bases separating them. From germline, CDR1 is MGHRA and CDR2 YSYEKL. The CDR3 is 14 amino acids.

This chain uses TRBV6-4 with TRBJ2-1; 12 bases fit TRBD1. Germline CDR1 and CDR2: MRHNA and SNTAGT. The junction had 6 bases not matched to a gene; V was cut back by 4 bases and J by 5 bases. This CDR3 is 16 amino acids long. The DNA for the CDR3 is TGTGCCAGCAGTGGCTCCGGGACAGGGGGCGACAATGAGCAGTTCTTC. Amino acids: CASSGSGTGGDNEQFF.

The gene calls are TRBV19 and TRBJ1-1, with D perhaps TRBD1 (5 bases). The CDR3 has 14 residues. Trimming took off 5 bases at V and 0 bases at J, with 10 bases between the two ends. Looked up from germline, CDR1 is LNHDA and CDR2 is SQIVND (reference sequence). The DNA for the CDR3 is TGTGCCAGTAGTGAAGGGGTTATGAACACTGAAGCTTTCTTT. Translation gives CASSEGVMNTEAFF.

DNA for the CDR3: TGTGCCAGCAGTGCCGGGACAGGAAAAACCCCCTACACCTTC. Protein: CASSAGTGKTPYTF. The gene calls are TRBV28 and TRBJ1-2; TRBD1 matches at 8 bases. Trimming took 5 bases from V and 10 from J; bases not matched to a gene: 12. The CDR3 runs to 14 residues. Per the germline V gene, CDR1 is MDHEN and CDR2 is SYDVKM.

This rearrangement joins TRBV15 to TRBJ2-1; 10 bases map to TRBD2. Germline CDR1 and CDR2: LNHNV and YYDKDF (reference sequence). The CDR3 contains 17 residues. With 2 bases clipped from V and 7 bases from J, the junction kept 11 bases outside the gene matches. This CDR3 is CATSRFGASGSRNEQFF. The CDR3 DNA follows: TGTGCCACCAGCAGATTTGGGGCTAGCGGGAGTAGGAATGAGCAGTTCTTC.

The chain is built from TRBV29-1 and TRBJ1-4; 9 positions agree with TRBD1. The CDR3 is 14 residues long. V shed 6 bases and J 4 bases; nucleotides not matched to a gene: 6. CDR1 is SQVTM and CDR2 is ANQGSEA in the germline V gene. CDR3 region: CSVGGQGFNEKLFF. The CDR3 coding sequence is TGCAGCGTCGGTGGACAGGGGTTTAATGAAAAACTGTTTTTT. The whole variable domain, filled in from reference TRBV29-1 and TRBJ1-4, reads SAVISQKPSRDICQRGTSLTIQCQVDSQVTMMFWYRQQPGQSLTLIATANQGSEATYESGFVIDKFPISRPNLTFSTLTVSNMSPEDSSIYLCSVGGQGFNEKLFFGSGTQLSVL.

This sequence joins TRBV5-1 and TRBJ2-1, with 9 bases identical to TRBD2. After removal of 0 bases from V and 7 bases from J, the junction contained 11 bases not matched to a gene. Germline values: CDR1 SGHRS, CDR2 YFSETQ. The CDR3 contains 17 residues. The CDR3 loop is CASSLVSAGGPVNEQFF. Written as DNA, the CDR3 is TGCGCCAGCAGCTTGGTATCGGCGGGAGGGCCAGTTAATGAGCAGTTCTTC.

The chain links TRBV2 to TRBJ1-1; D unresolved. The CDR3 runs 13 residues. V lost 5 bases, J lost 0 bases, and 7 bases lay in between. Germline CDR1 SNHLY, CDR2 FYNNEI. The CDR3 spells CASSIYLNTEAFF. The DNA of the CDR3 is TGTGCCAGCAGTATATACTTGAACACTGAAGCTTTCTTT.

On this clone itself: Distinct nucleotide sequences in the sample also encode this CDR3. The V gene is TRBV30, the J gene TRBJ2-7, with TRBD1 identical over 8 bases. The length of the CDR3 is 14 residues. V lost 2 bases to trimming and J lost 1 base; unmatched junction nucleotides: 4. Germline V CDR1 and CDR2: GTSNPN, SVGIG (reference sequence). The CDR3, as DNA: TGTGCCTGGAGTACCGGACAGGGATCCTACGAGCAGTACTTC. Its translation is CAWSTGQGSYEQYF.

This clone has just one count. The V call is TRBV29-1, the J call TRBJ2-3; 10 nucleotides match TRBD1. The CDR3 length is 14 residues. V dropped 4 bases and J dropped 4; count of bases not matched to a gene: 5. CDR1 SQVTM and CDR2 ANQGSEA come from the germline V gene. The CDR3 region is CSVVRDRGADTQYF. As DNA, the CDR3 is TGCAGCGTTGTGCGGGACAGGGGTGCAGATACGCAGTATTTT.

The CDR3 DNA reads as TGTGCCAGCAGTACGATGACTAGCGGGAGCGAGATGTCTGGCACAGATACGCAGTATTTT. Translation: CASSTMTSGSEMSGTDTQYF. This chain connects TRBV28 to TRBJ2-3; 12 bases fit TRBD2. The germline CDR1 and CDR2 sequences are MDHEN and SYDVKM. V gave up 5 bases and J gave up 1 base; unmatched junction bases: 16. The CDR3 has 20 amino acids.

The CDR3 protein is CASSVGRRMNTEAFF. CDR3 DNA: TGTGCCAGCAGCGTAGGAAGACGGATGAACACTGAAGCTTTCTTT. The chain carries TRBV9 and TRBJ1-1; D call uncertain. Between the trimmed V and J ends, which lost 0 bases and 0 bases, there was a span of 9 bases. Germline CDR1 SGDLS, CDR2 YYNGEE. The CDR3 loop spans 15 amino acids.

This chain links TRBV18 with TRBJ2-7; 7 nucleotides agree with TRBD2. Unmatched junction bases numbered 6, after V lost 3 bases and J lost 4 bases. Germline V gene lookup returns CDR1 KGHSH and CDR2 LQKENI. The CDR3 contains 14 residues. CDR3 loop: CASSPPRGWYEQYF. DNA of the CDR3: TGTGCCAGCTCACCGCCGCGGGGGTGGTACGAGCAGTACTTC.

This clone was detected once. V is TRBV4-2 and J is TRBJ1-2, with D possibly being TRBD1 (6 bases). V was pared by 3 bases and J by 2 bases, with 16 bases between. CDR1 is LGHNA and CDR2 is YNFKEQ in the germline V gene. CDR3 length: 16 amino acids. CDR3 region: CASSQEVNRVNYGYTF. CDR3 DNA: TGTGCCAGCAGCCAGGAAGTTAACAGGGTCAACTATGGCTACACCTTC.

This clone appeared once. The chain has TRBV6-4 and TRBJ2-7, with TRBD2 matching over 10 bases. J gave up 4 bases and V 6 bases, and 6 bases lay outside the gene matches. This CDR3 has 14 residues. The germline gives CDR1 MRHNA, CDR2 SNTAGT. DNA of the CDR3: TGTGCCAGCAGATGGGCTAGCGGGAGATACGAGCAGTACTTC. It translates to CASRWASGRYEQYF.

J is TRBJ1-1 and V is TRBV30; 8 nucleotides align to TRBD1. V lost 3 bases to trimming and J lost 4 bases; unmatched junction nucleotides: 16. The CDR3 is 17 amino acids. Germline values: CDR1 GTSNPN, CDR2 SVGIG (reference sequence). For the CDR3, the DNA is TGTGCCTGGAGCTTTGTACAGGGGACAGGCCGGAGCACTGAAGCTTTCTTT. Translated: CAWSFVQGTGRSTEAFF. Full variable domain (outside the CDR3, taken from reference TRBV30 and TRBJ1-1): SQTIHQWPATLVQPVGSPLSLECTVEGTSNPNLYWYRQAAGRGLQLLFYSVGIGQISSEVPQNLSASRPQDRQFILSSKKLLLSDSGFYLCAWSFVQGTGRSTEAFFGQGTRLTVV.

To note about this clone: The junction departs from germline at one end; a sequencing error may be responsible. The chain combines TRBV28 with TRBJ2-5; D is unclear. The CDR3 contains 11 residues. Per germline, CDR1 MDHEN and CDR2 SYDVKM. Here the CDR3 DNA reads TGTGCCAGCAGTCCGGGCCTGTACGTGAACTTC. It specifies CASSPGLYVNF.

The chain links TRBV5-6 to TRBJ1-2; a weak D match, TRBD1 (6 bases). The CDR3 contains 15 residues. Germline V gene lookup returns CDR1 SGHDT and CDR2 YYEEEE. Trimming removed 1 base at V and 4 bases at J, with 14 bases between. CDR3 coding DNA: TGTGCCAGCAGCTTGTCAGGGGCTGTAATCTATGGCTACACCTTC. Its protein is CASSLSGAVIYGYTF.

This chain joins TRBV9 and TRBJ2-7, with TRBD1 matching over 7 bases. The CDR3 has 16 amino acids. Germline V gene sequence: CDR1 SGDLS, CDR2 YYNGEE. Unmatched junction bases numbered 9, after V lost 0 bases and J lost 3 bases. In DNA form, the CDR3 reads TGTGCCAGCAGCGTAGACTCTGGACAGGCTTACTACGAGCAGTACTTC. Encoded protein: CASSVDSGQAYYEQYF.

This clone occurred once. V gene TRBV5-1 combines with J gene TRBJ2-6; the match to TRBD1 covers 10 bases. V gave up 3 bases and J gave up 2 bases; unmatched junction bases: 11. The CDR3 spans 19 residues. Germline CDR1 and CDR2: SGHRS and YFSETQ. CDR3 DNA sequence: TGCGCCAGCAGCTGGTCCGGGACAGGGGAAGTCACTGGGGCCAACGTCCTGACTTTC. It translates to CASSWSGTGEVTGANVLTF.

This clone was counted only a few times. J is TRBJ2-2 and V is TRBV10-1; TRBD2 agrees at 9 bases. Losses at the gene ends were 0 bases for V and 7 bases for J; bases not matched to a gene: 15. Germline CDR1 and CDR2: WNHNN and SYGVQD (reference sequence). This CDR3 has 19 residues. This CDR3 is CASSESWGPGLATNGELFF. In nucleotides, the CDR3 is TGCGCCAGCAGTGAGTCGTGGGGACCCGGACTAGCGACGAACGGGGAGCTGTTTTTT.

The chain combines TRBV5-6 with TRBJ1-5, with 9 bases fitting TRBD1. The CDR3 runs to 15 residues. The V gene's germline CDR1 is SGHDT and CDR2 YYEEEE. The trim removed 2 bases at V and 6 bases at J, leaving 6 bases unmatched. The CDR3 sequence: CASSFGQGLGQPQHF. The CDR3 DNA follows: TGTGCCAGCAGCTTTGGACAGGGGCTGGGTCAGCCCCAGCATTTT.

This rearrangement joins TRBV19 to TRBJ1-2; D is ambiguous. V was pared by 5 bases and J by 4 bases, with 11 bases between. CDR1 LNHDA and CDR2 SQIVND come from the germline V gene (reference sequence). CDR3 length: 13 residues. The CDR3 DNA reads TGTGCCAGTAGTGAGACACGGGCCTATGGCTACACCTTC. Translated: CASSETRAYGYTF.

This chain links TRBV18 with TRBJ1-2; possible D gene TRBD1, 5 bases. Germline lookup yields CDR1 KGHSH and CDR2 LQKENI. Trimming cost V 3 bases and J 2 bases, with 7 bases left between them. The CDR3 has 13 amino acids. DNA for the CDR3: TGTGCCAGCTCACCTGCAGGGAACTATGGCTACACCTTC. This encodes CASSPAGNYGYTF.

This chain connects TRBV28 to TRBJ2-7; 7 bases are a match to TRBD2. V shed 6 bases, J shed 3 bases, and the junction held 11 bases outside the gene matches. The CDR3 contains 15 residues. Germline lookup yields CDR1 MDHEN and CDR2 SYDVKM. The CDR3 nucleotides read TGTGCCAGCAGACCCCGGGACCGGGGGGTCTACGAGCAGTACTTC. It is translated as CASRPRDRGVYEQYF. Drawing the rest from reference TRBV28 and TRBJ2-7, the complete variable domain is DVKVTQSSRYLVKRTGEKVFLECVQDMDHENMFWYRQDPGLGLRLIYFSYDVKMKEKGDIPEGYSVSREKKERFSLILESASTNQTSMYLCASRPRDRGVYEQYFGPGTRLTVT.